The 22 T cell receptor beta chains below were found in one sample sequenced in a study of Graves' ophthalmopathy and Graves' hyperthyroidism. Amplified TCR beta CDR3 regions were obtained using RNA transcripts as template. Scientists carried out first-round RT-PCR using HTBI primers and then a second-round multiplex PCR. TCRdb re-analysed the multiplex PCR reads in MiXCR, keeping a single row per CDR3 protein. Of 900,000 to 1,200,000 distinct CDR3 sequences listed, less than 45% are singletons. Sequencing was carried out using peripheral blood or thyroid tissue (not recorded which). The receptors originated from an adult man with Graves' hyperthyroidism.

This clonotype was found once. The V gene is TRBV15, the J gene TRBJ1-2, with D unresolved. Per germline, CDR1 LNHNV and CDR2 YYDKDF (reference sequence). V was trimmed by 3 bases and J by 5 bases, leaving 13 bases between them. The CDR3 is made up of 14 amino acids. DNA for the CDR3: TGTGCCACCAGCAGTCCCGACGGACGGTATGGCTACACCTTC. Protein sequence: CATSSPDGRYGYTF.

This clonotype has just a few counts. This sequence joins TRBV7-9 and TRBJ1-5; D unclear. Trimming took 1 base from V and 3 from J, leaving 7 bases between them. Germline lookup yields CDR1 SEHNR and CDR2 FQNEAQ (reference sequence). This CDR3 has 14 residues. CDR3 bases: TGTGCCAGCAGCTTAGACAGCCTCAATCAGCCCCAGCATTTT. Protein product: CASSLDSLNQPQHF.

This clonotype was observed a few times. The chain is built from TRBV14 and TRBJ2-7; tentatively, D is TRBD1 (5 bases). The CDR3 length is 15 residues. From germline, CDR1 is SGHDN and CDR2 FVKESK. V lost 1 base and J lost 3, with 13 bases in between. The CDR3 protein is CASSQVQGRVYEQYF. In DNA form, the CDR3 reads TGTGCCAGCAGCCAAGTGCAGGGAAGGGTCTACGAGCAGTACTTC.

The table lists this clonotype with a count of one. The chain is built from TRBV4-1 and TRBJ2-2, with D perhaps given as TRBD1 or TRBD2 (6 bases each). V gave up 1 base and J gave up 5 bases, with 17 bases separating them. Germline V gene sequence: CDR1 MGHRA, CDR2 YSYEKL. CDR3 length: 17 residues. DNA of the CDR3: TGCGCCAGCAGCCAAGGTAGGGGGGCATGGGGAACCGGGGAGCTGTTTTTT. This translates into CASSQGRGAWGTGELFF.

This clonotype was detected ten times or more. The gene calls are TRBV19 and TRBJ1-1; D not resolved. The CDR3 length is 15 residues. V was clipped by 10 bases and J by 0 bases, with 18 bases between them. Germline V lookup: CDR1 LNHDA, CDR2 SQIVND (reference sequence). The CDR3 DNA sequence: TGTGCCACCTCAATTGATCCTTCCATGAACACTGAAGCTTTCTTT. Residues: CATSIDPSMNTEAFF.

Many counts were recorded for this clonotype. J is TRBJ2-7 and V is TRBV20-1; possible D gene TRBD1, 5 bases. V lost 0 bases, J lost 2 bases, and 14 bases lay in between. Germline V gives CDR1 DFQATT, CDR2 SNEGSKA (reference sequence). CDR3 size: 15 residues. The CDR3 bases are TGCAGTGCTAGAGATTCGGGCAGGGTTACCTACGAGCAGTACTTC. This sequence encodes CSARDSGRVTYEQYF.

The genes are TRBV7-2 and TRBJ1-3, with 9 bases matching TRBD1. Germline V gene data show CDR1 as SGHTA and CDR2 as FQGNSA. The CDR3 contains 17 residues. V trimming: 5 bases; J trimming: 0 bases; junction bases outside the gene matches: 8. CDR3 residues: CASSALGQGHSGNTIYF. CDR3 DNA: TGTGCCAGCAGCGCCCTGGGACAGGGACACTCTGGAAACACCATATATTTT.

This chain links TRBV28 with TRBJ2-5; unclear D gene. The germline gives CDR1 MDHEN, CDR2 SYDVKM. V lost 2 bases to trimming and J lost 1 base, with 8 bases between them. The CDR3 sequence is 14 residues long. CDR3: CASSLSYSQETQYF. In nucleotides, the CDR3 is TGTGCCAGCAGTTTAAGCTACAGCCAAGAGACCCAGTACTTC.

The chain employs TRBV15 and TRBJ2-7; D not resolved. This CDR3 region has 12 residues. In germline, CDR1 is LNHNV, CDR2 YYDKDF (reference sequence). V was shortened by 10 bases and J by 5 bases, with 15 bases between the two germline ends. The CDR3 reads CASRLPSDEQYF. The CDR3 nucleotides read TGTGCCAGCAGGTTACCTAGTGACGAGCAGTACTTC.

This clonotype was found many times. J is TRBJ1-5 and V is TRBV19; 11 nucleotides match TRBD1. CDR3 length: 16 amino acids. With V trimmed by 5 bases and J by 3 bases, 6 bases remained unmatched. In germline, CDR1 is LNHDA, CDR2 SQIVND (reference sequence). The CDR3 DNA sequence: TGTGCCAGTAGTTCACGGACAGGGGGCAACAATCAGCCCCAGCATTTT. It translates to CASSSRTGGNNQPQHF. The full variable domain, completed using reference TRBV19 and TRBJ1-5, is DGGITQSPKYLFRKEGQNVTLSCEQNLNHDAMYWYRQDPGQGLRLIYYSQIVNDFQKGDIAEGYSVSREKKESFPLTVTSAQKNPTAFYLCASSSRTGGNNQPQHFGDGTRLSIL.

This clonotype has only a few counts. The gene calls are TRBV7-9 and TRBJ2-2; D may be TRBD2 (5 bases). With 1 base removed from V and 5 bases from J, the gap between germline ends came to 17 bases. This CDR3 has 17 amino acids. Germline values: CDR1 SEHNR, CDR2 FQNEAQ (reference sequence). Written as DNA, the CDR3 is TGTGCCAGCAGCTTAGACCCCTGGTCTAGCTTGACCGGGGAGCTGTTTTTT. The encoded protein is CASSLDPWSSLTGELFF.

Ten or more counts support this clonotype. The gene calls are TRBV10-3 and TRBJ1-1; D is unclear. Germline CDR1 and CDR2: ENHRY and SYGVKD. Trimming shortened V by 2 bases and J by 0 bases, and 4 bases separated the two germline ends. This CDR3 region has 13 residues. The CDR3 reads CAISEIMNTEAFF. In DNA, the CDR3 is TGTGCCATCAGTGAGATTATGAACACTGAAGCTTTCTTT.

The rearrangement links TRBV12-3 or TRBV12-4 to TRBJ1-5, with TRBD1 matching 7 bases. CDR3 size: 14 residues. V shed 2 bases, J shed 12 bases, and the junction held 10 bases outside the gene matches. For the CDR3, the DNA is TGTGCCAGCAGTTTACTAGGGGGCTCTGTTTACCAGCATTTT. Translating gives CASSLLGGSVYQHF.

In its sample, this clonotype was seen many times. This CDR3 is CASSKDRQGQSYGYTF. The CDR3, as DNA: TGTGCCAGCAGCAAAGACCGACAGGGGCAGAGCTATGGCTACACCTTC. The chain has TRBV7-8 and TRBJ1-2; TRBD1 matches 8 bases. Germline V gene data show CDR1 as SGHVS and CDR2 as FQNEAQ. The CDR3 length is 16 residues. V trimming: 5 bases; J trimming: 4 bases; junction bases outside the gene matches: 12. The full variable domain, its missing parts supplied by reference TRBV7-8 and TRBJ1-2, is GAGVSQSPRYKVAKRGQDVALRCDPISGHVSLFWYQQALGQGPEFLTYFQNEAQLDKSGLPSDRFFAERPEGSVSTLKIQRTQQEDSAVYLCASSKDRQGQSYGYTFGSGTRLTVV.

The sample holds many counts of this clonotype. The rearrangement links TRBV20-1 to TRBJ1-6; 7 positions match TRBD1. The V segment lost 3 bases and the J segment 9 bases; nucleotides outside the gene matches: 8. Germline CDR1 DFQATT, CDR2 SNEGSKA (reference sequence). The CDR3 extends over 14 amino acids. The CDR3 protein is CSASTGVIGSPLHF. The CDR3 nucleotides read TGCAGTGCTAGTACAGGGGTCATTGGTTCACCCCTCCACTTT.

Comment on this clonotype: At one boundary the junction diverges from the germline segment, which might be a read error. This chain uses TRBV7-2 with TRBJ1-1; D is unclear. In germline, CDR1 is SGHTA, CDR2 FQGNSA. This CDR3 is 14 amino acids long. DNA for the CDR3: TGTGCCAGCAGCGTAGCAGGAGGAGACACTGGAGCTTTCTTT. Translated: CASSVAGGDTGAFF.

The chain uses TRBV11-1 and TRBJ2-3, with 7 bases identical to TRBD2. Germline trimming cut 4 bases from V and 2 bases from J; bases unmatched to any gene: 6. CDR3 length equals 15 residues. Germline CDR1 SGHAT, CDR2 FQDESV (reference sequence). CDR3 in amino acids: CASSSNAGDTDTQYF. Here the CDR3 DNA reads TGTGCCAGCAGCTCCAACGCGGGGGACACAGATACGCAGTATTTT.

This clonotype was seen at least ten times. The chain uses TRBV7-2 and TRBJ1-5, with D maybe TRBD1 (5 bases). The V gene lost 1 base and the J gene lost 5 bases, with 9 bases spanning the gap. This CDR3 has 14 amino acids. Germline V gene data show CDR1 as SGHTA and CDR2 as FQGNSA. The CDR3 reads CASSLGRAYQPQHF. The CDR3 coding sequence is TGTGCCAGCAGCTTAGGCAGGGCTTATCAGCCCCAGCATTTT.

This clonotype was recorded many times. CDR3 nucleotide sequence: TGTGCCAGCACGAGCGGGAGGACTGGGGCCAACGTCCTGACTTTC. It encodes CASTSGRTGANVLTF. The chain links TRBV25-1 to TRBJ2-6, with TRBD2 identical over 9 bases. The ends lost 7 bases at V and 2 bases at J; junction bases unmatched: 3. The CDR3 is 15 residues long. Germline CDR1 MGHDK, CDR2 SYGVNS.

This clonotype was detected only a few times. The V and J genes are TRBV20-1 and TRBJ2-5; 15 bases fit TRBD2. J lost 5 bases, V lost 5 bases, and 3 bases had no gene match. Germline lookup yields CDR1 DFQATT and CDR2 SNEGSKA (reference sequence). CDR3 size: 14 residues. CDR3 sequence reads: CSAGLAGGPETQYF. The CDR3 bases are TGCAGTGCTGGACTAGCGGGAGGGCCGGAGACCCAGTACTTC.

In this sample, this clonotype turned up many times. The V gene is TRBV20-1, the J gene TRBJ2-5, with 11 bases that match TRBD1. V dropped 3 bases and J dropped 3; count of bases not matched to a gene: 3. The CDR3 runs 14 residues. The germline V gene has CDR1 DFQATT and CDR2 SNEGSKA (reference sequence). As DNA, the CDR3 is TGCAGTGCTAGGGACAGGGGGCTCGAAGAGACCCAGTACTTC. Encoded protein: CSARDRGLEETQYF.

Ten or more counts support this clonotype. The chain joins TRBV24-1 to TRBJ2-2; D unclear. This CDR3 contains 14 residues. Germline V CDR1 and CDR2: KGHDR, SFDVKD. Trimming pared 5 bases from V and 1 base from J, leaving 7 bases between. The chain's CDR3 is CATSGRVNTGELFF. In DNA, the CDR3 is TGTGCCACCAGTGGCCGGGTGAACACCGGGGAGCTGTTTTTT.